Each of the 28 T cell receptor beta chains below was sequenced from the same sample in a study of cytomegalovirus exposure and HLA in healthy donors. 60 Vbeta and 13 Jbeta primers were used in PCR. Sequenced by immunoSEQ multiplex PCR; TCRdb stores in-frame clones only, minus some. The profile covers about 37,000 clones, with about 70% appearing a single time and around 4% taken by the ten largest. The sequencing sample was made of PBMCs. These receptors originate from a man between 35 and 55 years old in good health and CMV-seronegative.

The rearrangement joins TRBV25-1 to TRBJ1-3; perhaps TRBD1 as D (5 bases). Trimming stripped 7 bases from V and 4 bases from J, with 17 bases between. The length of the CDR3 is 15 residues. Per germline, CDR1 MGHDK and CDR2 SYGVNS. Written as DNA, the CDR3 is TGTGCCAGCACCGTTGCGGGGGGACTCGGAAACACCATATATTTT. It encodes CASTVAGGLGNTIYF. Full variable domain (rest looked up from reference TRBV25-1 and TRBJ1-3): EADIYQTPRYLVIGTGKKITLECSQTMGHDKMYWYQQDPGMELHLIHYSYGVNSTEKGDLSSESTVSRIRTEHFPLTLESARPSHTSQYLCASTVAGGLGNTIYFGEGSWLTVV.

The rearrangement uses TRBV28 and TRBJ1-5, with TRBD1 as a possible D gene (5 bases). Looked up from germline, CDR1 is MDHEN and CDR2 is SYDVKM. V lost 5 bases to trimming and J lost 0 bases, with 5 bases between them. The CDR3 covers 13 residues. In nucleotides, the CDR3 is TGTGCCAGCAGTGACAGTAGCAATCAGCCCCAGCATTTT. This gives the protein CASSDSSNQPQHF.

A few counts support this clone. The chain carries TRBV7-6 and TRBJ2-1; 7 bases agree with TRBD2. The CDR3 loop spans 15 amino acids. V was clipped by 2 bases and J by 6 bases; unmatched bases: 7. The germline gives CDR1 SGHVS, CDR2 FNYEAQ. Written as DNA, the CDR3 is TGTGCCAGCAGCTTAAGCTCGGGGGGAACCAATGAGCAGTTCTTC. Its protein product is CASSLSSGGTNEQFF.

This clone turned up a few times. The CDR3 end shows no conserved phenylalanine or tryptophan, and so a read error is likely. Because the CDR3's place on the DNA is in doubt, the DNA is left out and the CDR3 is given as listed by TCRdb. The chain couples TRBV6-1 to TRBJ1-3. CDR1 and CDR2 from the germline V gene are MNHNS and SASEGT. The CDR3 is 13 amino acids long, termini counted. CDR3: CASSEWAGLPGLI.

CDR3 region: CASSLEAGAYEQYF. DNA for the CDR3: TGTGCCAGCAGTTTAGAGGCAGGGGCCTACGAGCAGTACTTC. This chain joins TRBV27 and TRBJ2-7; possibly TRBD1 for D (6 bases). This CDR3 is 14 amino acids long. Germline V gives CDR1 MNHEY, CDR2 SMNVEV (reference sequence). Trimming stripped 2 bases from V and 2 bases from J, with 10 bases between.

This clone was seen only a few times. V usage is TRBV5-1 and J usage is TRBJ1-5, with D possibly TRBD1 on 5 matching bases. This CDR3 is 13 amino acids long. V was clipped by 4 bases and J by 9 bases, with 14 bases between them. Germline V CDR1 and CDR2: SGHRS, YFSETQ. CDR3 sequence (DNA): TGCGCCAGCAGCCGAGCGGGGGGAGGGCCCCAGCATTTT. Translating gives CASSRAGGGPQHF. The full variable domain, completed using reference TRBV5-1 and TRBJ1-5, is KAGVTQTPRYLIKTRGQQVTLSCSPISGHRSVSWYQQTPGQGLQFLFEYFSETQRNKGNFPGRFSGRQFSNSRSEMNVSTLELGDSALYLCASSRAGGGPQHFGDGTRLSIL.

The chain has TRBV15 and TRBJ1-4, with a tentative D call TRBD1 (6 bases). Germline V lookup: CDR1 LNHNV, CDR2 YYDKDF (reference sequence). The CDR3 has 12 amino acids. The V end lost 2 bases, the J end lost 11 bases, and 9 bases lay between the germline ends. This CDR3 is CATSRQGRKLFF. DNA for the CDR3: TGTGCCACCAGCAGACAGGGGCGGAAACTGTTTTTT.

The V and J genes are TRBV6-6 and TRBJ2-7; 9 positions agree with TRBD2. Germline loops: CDR1 MNHNY, CDR2 SVGAGI (reference sequence). After removal of 2 bases from V and 3 bases from J, the junction contained 5 bases not matched to a gene. CDR3 length equals 15 residues. The CDR3 is CASSYDPAGGYEQYF. DNA of the CDR3: TGTGCCAGCAGTTACGATCCAGCGGGGGGCTACGAGCAGTACTTC.

The table lists this clone with a count of one. The chain uses TRBV27 and TRBJ1-1; no clear D gene. This CDR3 has 12 amino acids. V was clipped by 7 bases and J by 13 bases, with 19 bases between them. Germline values: CDR1 MNHEY, CDR2 SMNVEV (reference sequence). The CDR3 here is CASTNEGIGLFF. As DNA, the CDR3 is TGTGCCAGCACGAATGAGGGAATCGGGCTTTTCTTT.

The J gene is TRBJ2-7, the V gene TRBV6-5, with 8 positions matching TRBD1. Germline lookup yields CDR1 MNHEY and CDR2 SVGAGI. The ends lost 0 bases at V and 6 bases at J; junction bases unmatched: 4. There are 14 residues in the CDR3. The CDR3 is CASSYSIGQGEQYF. The CDR3 nucleotides are TGTGCCAGCAGTTACTCGATAGGACAGGGCGAGCAGTACTTC.

The chain uses TRBV11-2 and TRBJ1-2, with D maybe TRBD1 (6 bases). Germline-derived CDR1 and CDR2 are SGHAT and FQNNGV. CDR3 size: 13 residues. V was cut by 0 bases and J by 8 bases, with 10 bases left in between. Here the CDR3 DNA reads TGTGCCAGCAGCTTAGAAGGGGGAAGGGGCTACACCTTC. The encoded protein is CASSLEGGRGYTF. Using reference TRBV11-2 and TRBJ1-2 for the parts outside the CDR3, the full variable domain is EAGVAQSPRYKIIEKRQSVAFWCNPISGHATLYWYQQILGQGPKLLIQFQNNGVVDDSQLPKDRFSAERLKGVDSTLKIQPAKLEDSAVYLCASSLEGGRGYTFGSGTRLTVV.

This chain connects TRBV14 to TRBJ1-4, with unresolved D. Germline V gene sequence: CDR1 SGHDN, CDR2 FVKESK. The CDR3 totals 17 residues. Trimming left V 0 bases short and J 0 bases short, with 11 bases between. The DNA of the CDR3 is TGTGCCAGCAGCCAAGATACGCCACATCCAACTAATGAAAAACTGTTTTTT. Translation gives CASSQDTPHPTNEKLFF.

This clone was counted a few times. The rearrangement uses TRBV19 and TRBJ1-1; D might be TRBD1 (6 bases). This CDR3 is 15 amino acids long. Germline V gene data show CDR1 as LNHDA and CDR2 as SQIVND (reference sequence). V was pared by 5 bases and J by 2 bases, with 15 bases between. The CDR3 sequence is CASSAWTVRNTEAFF. The CDR3 nucleotides are TGTGCCAGTAGTGCCTGGACAGTGAGAAACACTGAAGCTTTCTTT.

This clone was seen a few times. This chain joins TRBV27 and TRBJ2-1; no definite D call. With 4 bases removed from V and 5 bases from J, the gap between germline ends came to 6 bases. The CDR3 sequence is 12 residues long. Germline CDR1 and CDR2: MNHEY and SMNVEV (reference sequence). CDR3 bases: TGTGCCAGCAGTTCGCGAAACAATGAGCAGTTCTTC. Protein product: CASSSRNNEQFF.

The chain uses TRBV30 and TRBJ2-2; TRBD1 aligns across 8 bases. Unmatched junction bases numbered 3, after V lost 0 bases and J lost 3 bases. Germline CDR1 GTSNPN, CDR2 SVGIG (reference sequence). The CDR3 runs 15 residues. Written as DNA, the CDR3 is TGTGCCTGGAGTGTTTTGACAGGGGACACCGGGGAGCTGTTTTTT. This gives the protein CAWSVLTGDTGELFF.

The gene calls are TRBV9 and TRBJ2-3; 9 bases match TRBD2. CDR3 length: 16 residues. With 0 bases clipped from V and 4 bases from J, the junction kept 6 bases outside the gene matches. Germline loops: CDR1 SGDLS, CDR2 YYNGEE. The chain's CDR3 is CASSVGGLAMADTQYF. CDR3 sequence (DNA): TGTGCCAGCAGCGTAGGTGGACTAGCGATGGCAGATACGCAGTATTTT.

This rearrangement joins TRBV11-2 to TRBJ2-7, with D perhaps matching TRBD1 (5 bases). The length of the CDR3 is 14 residues. V gave up 2 bases and J gave up 5 bases, with 13 bases separating them. Germline V gives CDR1 SGHAT, CDR2 FQNNGV. CDR3 bases: TGTGCCAGCAGCTTATATCTTAGGGGCCACGAGCAGTACTTC. It translates to CASSLYLRGHEQYF.

The CDR3 coding sequence is TGTGCCAGCTCACCAAGACAGGGTGACTATGGCTACACCTTC. Its translation is CASSPRQGDYGYTF. The V and J genes are TRBV18 and TRBJ1-2; 7 bases fit TRBD1. Germline CDR1 reads KGHSH; CDR2 reads LQKENI. The CDR3 runs to 14 residues. The J segment lost 3 bases and the V segment lost 2 bases, leaving 3 bases of the junction unmatched.

The chain has TRBV15 and TRBJ1-6; weak D call: TRBD1 (6 bases). With 8 bases removed from V and 8 bases from J, the gap between germline ends came to 13 bases. Germline V gene sequence: CDR1 LNHNV, CDR2 YYDKDF (reference sequence). The CDR3 consists of 13 residues. The CDR3 DNA reads as TGTGCCACCTCCGGGACAAAGGATTCACCCCTCCACTTT. Its protein is CATSGTKDSPLHF.

This clone showed up just a few times. The V gene is TRBV6-1, the J gene TRBJ2-5; TRBD2 matches at 11 bases. CDR3 length: 15 residues. The ends lost 4 bases at V and 7 bases at J; junction bases unmatched: 8. Germline V gene lookup returns CDR1 MNHNS and CDR2 SASEGT. This CDR3 is CASSGLAGTDGTQYF. DNA for the CDR3: TGTGCCAGCAGTGGACTAGCGGGGACGGACGGGACCCAGTACTTC.

This chain connects TRBV30 to TRBJ2-5; no definite D call. Germline V gives CDR1 GTSNPN, CDR2 SVGIG (reference sequence). V was shortened by 4 bases and J by 5 bases, with 11 bases between the two germline ends. This CDR3 has 12 residues. The CDR3 protein is CAWTSFSETQYF. DNA for the CDR3: TGTGCCTGGACTAGTTTTTCGGAGACCCAGTACTTC.

The J gene is TRBJ2-7, the V gene TRBV10-3; 11 nucleotides line up with TRBD1. This CDR3 comprises 14 residues. V lost 6 bases, J lost 2 bases, and 3 bases stayed unmatched. Germline-derived CDR1 and CDR2 are ENHRY and SYGVKD. The chain's CDR3 is CAISRDRGAYEQYF. CDR3 nucleotides: TGTGCCATCAGCCGGGACAGGGGGGCCTACGAGCAGTACTTC.

V and J are TRBV30 and TRBJ1-1, with D possibly matching TRBD1 (6 bases). V was pared by 3 bases and J by 6 bases, with 17 bases between. The germline V gene encodes CDR1 GTSNPN and CDR2 SVGIG (reference sequence). The CDR3 is 14 amino acids. The CDR3 reads CAWSVSWGGPEAFF. The DNA for the CDR3 is TGTGCCTGGAGCGTTAGTTGGGGGGGCCCTGAAGCTTTCTTT.

The chain links TRBV5-3 to TRBJ1-1; D uncertain. TRBV5-3 is annotated as an ORF whose role is uncertain. CDR3 length: 15 amino acids. V lost 0 bases and J 4 bases, leaving 13 bases between the germline ends. The CDR3 loop reads CARSLEVERTTEAFF. CDR3 bases: TGTGCCAGAAGCTTGGAAGTCGAGCGAACCACTGAAGCTTTCTTT.

The gene calls are TRBV20-1 and TRBJ1-4; D remains unclear. Trimming cost V 6 bases and J 6 bases, with 8 bases left between them. This CDR3 comprises 11 residues. In germline, CDR1 is DFQATT, CDR2 SNEGSKA (reference sequence). CDR3 loop: CSARRDEKLFF. In DNA, the CDR3 is TGCAGTGCCCGGCGGGATGAAAAACTGTTTTTT.

The V call is TRBV7-9, the J call TRBJ1-6; D ambiguous. The CDR3 length is 17 residues. Per the germline V gene, CDR1 is SEHNR and CDR2 is FQNEAQ (reference sequence). V lost 5 bases to trimming and J lost 0 bases, with 14 bases between them. In nucleotides, the CDR3 is TGTGCCAGCAGCCAAGCTGGGAGGAGCTCCTATAATTCACCCCTCCACTTT. It encodes CASSQAGRSSYNSPLHF.

This chain joins TRBV7-8 and TRBJ2-5, with D maybe TRBD2 (6 bases). Deletions cut 3 bases from V and 2 bases from J, with 10 bases between. CDR3 length: 14 residues. The germline CDR1 and CDR2 sequences are SGHVS and FQNEAQ. CDR3 amino acids: CASSFGDLQETQYF. In DNA, the CDR3 is TGTGCCAGCAGCTTCGGGGACTTACAAGAGACCCAGTACTTC.

In regard to this clone: Other DNA sequences in this specimen translate into the identical CDR3. The chain links TRBV5-1 to TRBJ1-2, with D perhaps TRBD1 (6 bases). This CDR3 spans 15 amino acids. Deletions cut 0 bases from V and 0 bases from J, with 9 bases between. Germline values: CDR1 SGHRS, CDR2 YFSETQ. The CDR3 protein is CASSLVQGSNYGYTF. The CDR3 DNA reads TGCGCCAGCAGCTTGGTACAGGGTTCTAACTATGGCTACACCTTC.